Described below is a single T cell receptor (beta chain) sequence and its context. This receptor's antigen is unknown. No quality values exist for individual bases; no much larger clone is one base distant. These data originate in a study of shared clonotypes between healthy human individuals (dated by TCRdb to 2020 to 2021). Regarding the research as a whole: Two women and a few men aged 18 to 49 years were included in the cohort. For each donor, CD4 naive and CD4 memory were each run on three plates, CD8 naive on two plates, and CD8 memory on one plate. Per donor, leukapheresis produced somewhere between about 0.85 and 10 billion PBMCs. To estimate repertoire size and how much clonotypes are shared between individuals, the study performed deep sequencing of blood TCR repertoires from roughly five healthy adults. Libraries were prepared and TCR repertoires were sequenced by different laboratories using diverse techniques, in order to increase sequencing depth and limit assay-specific biases.

Overall study results and their limits: Sharing across four donors was observed for around 5% of naive CD4, over 3% of naive CD8, 2% to 2.5% of memory CD4, and about 0.38% of memory CD8 clonotypes. Naive subsets generally had larger estimated clonotype richness than memory subsets did. Sampling was limited to blood, and TCR repertoires in tissue likely differ from TCR repertoires in blood. Compared with non-shared clonotypes, the clonotypes found in all four sorted-subset donors had higher generation probabilities. Rarefaction of sorted-subset datasets indicated incomplete sequencing despite the large sequencing depth. Pairwise subsampling indicated that sequencing depth was expected to affect the degree of clonotype sharing among donors. Because the study included a small number of donors, the genetic and exposure-history diversity represented was limited.

Using the deep immunoSEQ assay, TCR CDR3 regions were amplified from genomic DNA by multiplex PCR. Extracted genomic DNA from each cell subset was spread evenly across all wells of several immunoSEQ 96-well plates, with each plate serving as a replicate. For sorted subsets, approximately 200 ng of genomic DNA, equivalent to around 30,000 T cell genomes, went into each replicate PCR. Purified libraries were measured with a Qubit 3.0 fluorometer, size-checked on a Bioanalyzer 2100, and measured again with the KAPA Library Quantification kit. Every immunoSEQ 96-well plate was sequenced on a dedicated single-read 150-cycle Illumina NextSeq 550 flow cell. The paper's data handling went like this. Because the immunoSEQ output included only junctional sequences and no quality scores, the filtering could not be the same as the filtering used for full-length reads. To assign V/J genes and CDR3, sequences were annotated using PyIR, a Python wrapper for IgBLAST v1.9, with IMGT germline references. Reads with weak V/J assignments (E-value above 1e-6), missing CDR3, stop codons, out-of-frame junctions, or ambiguous translated residues were removed. A V3J clonotype was defined by an identical inferred V gene, J gene, and CDR3 amino acid sequence. Percentage overlap between repertoires was calculated by dividing the number of shared unique clonotypes by the size of the smaller repertoire. RTK rarefaction, the Chao1 estimator, and Recon v2.1 estimates of unobserved clonotypes were used to assess repertoire richness. OLGA was used to compute generation probabilities for all TCRbeta clonotypes that the gDNA method yielded from a handful of donors. The table was pulled from immuneACCESS by TCRdb, which kept in-frame rearrangements only. Such tables lose some clones; where checked, under half of the loss comes from unresolved V genes, and the rest has no known cause. The V and J calls and clone size are taken from that table; D and trimming were inferred from the DNA. The sample table records about 660,000 clones; over 65% of these occur just once. The ten biggest clones cover 1.5% to 2% of the sample.

The donors were healthy, HIV-negative adults who had no recently reported acute infections or vaccinations. Every donor was a Caucasian adult residing in Nashville, Tennessee, USA. CD4+ T cells were enriched through magnetic negative selection, after which naive cells were positively selected on CD45RA and the remaining negative fraction served as the memory subset. Blood was collected by leukapheresis, and PBMCs were isolated by Ficoll-Histopaque density gradient centrifugation and then cryopreserved in liquid nitrogen vapor phase. Analytical flow cytometry was used to check the purity and quantity of each magnetically sorted T cell population. Each sorted fraction had its genomic DNA isolated and then quantified by UV absorbance on a Nanodrop 2000c. The CDR3 holds 12 amino acids from the cysteine to the phenylalanine. Left in the record is the CDR3 DNA by itself, 36 bases read in frame from the first base. V gives up 7 bases and J gives up 10 bases, and the segment between their germline ends measures 14 bases. CDR1 and CDR2, per the germline V gene (reference sequence), are MNHNY and SVGAGI.

The TCR originated in a woman under 40 in good health. Recombination joined TRBV6-6 with TRBJ2-1, with the D gene call left open. Sequenced material: memory CD4+ T cells sorted from blood. In the paper's terms, the cell subset or site label means: CD45RA-negative fraction. The CDR3 corresponds to CASNGDLEEQFF. Read as DNA, the sequence is TGTGCCAGCAACGGCGACCTGGAGGAGCAGTTCTTC.